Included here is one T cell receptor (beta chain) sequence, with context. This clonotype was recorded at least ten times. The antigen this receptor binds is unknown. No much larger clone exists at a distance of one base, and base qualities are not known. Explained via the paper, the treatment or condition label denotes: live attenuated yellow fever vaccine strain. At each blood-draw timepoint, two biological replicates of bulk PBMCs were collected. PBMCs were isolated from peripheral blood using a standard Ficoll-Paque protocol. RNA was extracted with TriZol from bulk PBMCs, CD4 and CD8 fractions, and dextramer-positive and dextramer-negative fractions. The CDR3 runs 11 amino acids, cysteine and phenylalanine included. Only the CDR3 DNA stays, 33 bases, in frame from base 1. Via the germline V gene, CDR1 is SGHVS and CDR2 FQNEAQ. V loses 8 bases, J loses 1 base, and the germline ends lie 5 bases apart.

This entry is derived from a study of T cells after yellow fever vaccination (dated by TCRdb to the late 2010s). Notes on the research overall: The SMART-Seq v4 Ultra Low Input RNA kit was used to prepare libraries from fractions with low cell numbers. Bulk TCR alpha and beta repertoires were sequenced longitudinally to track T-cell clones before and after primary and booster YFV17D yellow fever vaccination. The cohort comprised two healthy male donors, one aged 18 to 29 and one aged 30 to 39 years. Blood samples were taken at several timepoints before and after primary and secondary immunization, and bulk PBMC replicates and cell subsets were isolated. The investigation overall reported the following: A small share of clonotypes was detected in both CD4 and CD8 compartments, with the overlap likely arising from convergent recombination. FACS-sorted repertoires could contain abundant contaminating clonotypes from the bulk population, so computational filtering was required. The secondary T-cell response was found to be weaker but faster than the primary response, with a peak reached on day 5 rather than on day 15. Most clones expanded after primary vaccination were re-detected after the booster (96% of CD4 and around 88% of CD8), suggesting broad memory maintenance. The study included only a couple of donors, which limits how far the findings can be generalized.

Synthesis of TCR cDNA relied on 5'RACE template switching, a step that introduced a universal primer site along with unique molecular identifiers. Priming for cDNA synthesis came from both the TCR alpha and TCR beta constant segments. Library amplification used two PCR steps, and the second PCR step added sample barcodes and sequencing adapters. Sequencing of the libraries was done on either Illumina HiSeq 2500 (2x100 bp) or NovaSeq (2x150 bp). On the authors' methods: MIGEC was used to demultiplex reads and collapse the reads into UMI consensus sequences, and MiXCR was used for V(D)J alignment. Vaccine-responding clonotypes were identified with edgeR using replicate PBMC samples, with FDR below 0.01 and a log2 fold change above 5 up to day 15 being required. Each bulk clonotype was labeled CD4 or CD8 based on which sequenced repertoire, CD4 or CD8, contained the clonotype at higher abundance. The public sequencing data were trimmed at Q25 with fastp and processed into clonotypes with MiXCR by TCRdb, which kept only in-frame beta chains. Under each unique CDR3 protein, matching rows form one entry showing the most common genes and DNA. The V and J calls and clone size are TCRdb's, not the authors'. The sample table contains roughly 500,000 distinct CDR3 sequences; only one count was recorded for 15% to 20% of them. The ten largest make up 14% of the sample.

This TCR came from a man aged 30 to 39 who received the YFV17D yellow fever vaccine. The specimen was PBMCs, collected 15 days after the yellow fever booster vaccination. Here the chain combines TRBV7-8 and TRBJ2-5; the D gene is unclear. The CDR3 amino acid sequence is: CASGFQETQYF. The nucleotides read TGTGCCAGCGGGTTCCAAGAGACCCAGTACTTC.